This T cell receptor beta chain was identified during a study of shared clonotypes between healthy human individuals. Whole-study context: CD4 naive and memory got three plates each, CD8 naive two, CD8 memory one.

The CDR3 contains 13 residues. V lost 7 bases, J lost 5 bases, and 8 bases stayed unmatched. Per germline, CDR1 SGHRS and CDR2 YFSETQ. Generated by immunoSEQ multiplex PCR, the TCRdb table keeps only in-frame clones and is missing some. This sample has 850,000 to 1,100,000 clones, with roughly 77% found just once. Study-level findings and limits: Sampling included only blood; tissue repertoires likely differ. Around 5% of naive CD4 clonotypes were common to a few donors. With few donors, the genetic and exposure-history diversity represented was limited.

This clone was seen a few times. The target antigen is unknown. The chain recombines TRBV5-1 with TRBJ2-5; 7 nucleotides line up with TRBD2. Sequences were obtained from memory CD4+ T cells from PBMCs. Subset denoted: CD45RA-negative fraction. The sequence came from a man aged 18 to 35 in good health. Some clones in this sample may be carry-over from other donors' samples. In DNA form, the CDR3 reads TGCGCCAGCGAGGGCGGGAGCGGGGAGACCCAGTACTTC. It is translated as CASEGGSGETQYF.